A selection of T cell receptor beta chains follows, all from one sample in a study of cytomegalovirus exposure and HLA in healthy donors. Sequencing used immunoSEQ multiplex PCR; TCRdb keeps in-frame clones, though not all of them. The data hold about 190,000 clones, with around 81% observed a single time. The sample comprised PBMCs. The receptors were gathered from a young woman in good health and CMV-seropositive. The CDR3 runs from the conserved cysteine through the conserved F or W. The D gene is left open where the match is weak. Not every row has a clone size; where given, it reads once, few, many or a size class.

. . TRBJ2-5 TRBV5-1 TGCGCCAGCAGTTACTTCTCGCCCCTGCAAGAGACCCAGTACTTC CASSYFSPLQETQYF
once . TRBJ1-3 TRBV28 TGTGCCAGCAGTTTAGGGACTACTGGAAACACCATATATTTT CASSLGTTGNTIYF
. . TRBJ2-2 TRBV28 TGTGCCAGCACCACCCTAACAGTAAACACCGGGGAGCTGTTTTTT CASTTLTVNTGELFF
. . TRBJ2-1 TRBV18 TGTGCCAGCCGTATATACAATGAGCAGTTCTTC CASRIYNEQFF
once . TRBJ2-1 TRBV30 TGTGCCTGGAGGGACACCGGGGGGCCCGATGAGCAGTTCTTC CAWRDTGGPDEQFF
. TRBD2 TRBJ2-1 TRBV27 TGTGCCAGCAGTTTACTTGACGGACTAGCGGGGGACAATGAGCAGTTCTTC CASSLLDGLAGDNEQFF
. TRBD1 TRBJ2-7 TRBV5-4 TGTGCCAGCAGCCCCGAGACAGGGGCGTACTACGAGCAGTACTTC CASSPETGAYYEQYF
few . TRBJ2-3 TRBV28 TGTGCCAGCAGTTTCACCGTTGGTCTGGCTAGCACAGATACGCAGTATTTT CASSFTVGLASTDTQYF
few TRBD1 TRBJ2-5 TRBV28 TGTGCCAGCAGTCCAGCGACAGGGGGCGCAGGAGAGACCCAGTACTTC CASSPATGGAGETQYF
. . TRBJ1-2 TRBV19 TGTGCCAGTAGTTTGGGAGACACGCTCAGCGGGGGCTACACCTTC CASSLGDTLSGGYTF
. TRBD2 TRBJ2-5 TRBV27 TGTGCCAGCAGTACTACCGGGACTACTTCGGAGACCCAGTACTTC CASSTTGTTSETQYF
. . TRBJ2-7 TRBV5-1 TGCGCCAGCAGGGGGCAGGACTACGAGCAGTACTTC CASRGQDYEQYF
once . TRBJ1-2 TRBV6-1 TGTGCCAGCAGTGAAGGGACTGGAACGGGGGGCTACACCTTC CASSEGTGTGGYTF
. . TRBJ2-2 TRBV5-4 TGTGCCAGCAGCTTGGCGGCAGGGGCGAATTTAGGGGAGCTGTTTTTT CASSLAAGANLGELFF
. . TRBJ2-5 TRBV7-2 TGTGCCAGCAGCGGAGGGCGCATACCGGGGGAAGAGACCCAGTACTTC CASSGGRIPGEETQYF
few . TRBJ2-1 TRBV6-5 TGTGCCAGCAGAGATGATAGGGGGTACAATGAGCAGTTCTTC CASRDDRGYNEQFF
. . TRBJ2-3 TRBV7-9 TGTGCCAGCAGCCCTACCCTGGCGGGGACTACAGATACGCAGTATTTT CASSPTLAGTTDTQYF
. TRBD1 TRBJ2-1 TRBV19 TGTGCCAGTAGTATGGACAGGGAACTCTCCAATGAGCAGTTCTTC CASSMDRELSNEQFF
. . TRBJ1-1 TRBV21-1 TGTGCCAGCTCGACAGGGATGAACACTGAAGCTTTCTTT CASSTGMNTEAFF
. TRBD1 TRBJ2-1 TRBV27 TGTGCCAGCAGCTCGACAGGGGGCTCCTACAATGAGCAGTTCTTC CASSSTGGSYNEQFF
. . TRBJ2-3 TRBV4-1 TGCGCCAGCAGCCAAACCCGACTAATCCGCACAGATACGCAGTATTTT CASSQTRLIRTDTQYF
. . TRBJ2-3 TRBV30 TGTGCCTGGAGTGTCGGGAATACGCAGTATTTT CAWSVGNTQYF
. TRBD2 TRBJ2-7 TRBV11-1 TGTGCCAGCAGCTCGGGACTAGCGGGGGGTCACTCCTACGAGCAGTACTTC CASSSGLAGGHSYEQYF
. . TRBJ1-1 TRBV11-2 TGTGCCAGCAGCCAGCTGGAGAGGGGGACTGAAGCTTTCTTT CASSQLERGTEAFF
. TRBD2 TRBJ2-3 TRBV7-9 TGTGCCAGCAGCTTCGTCCAGCGGGGGGGCCCCGGTACGCAGTATTTT CASSFVQRGGPGTQYF
. . TRBJ2-1 TRBV18 TGTGCCAGCTCACCCCCCCGTACGGGGGTTGAGCAGTTCTTC CASSPPRTGVEQFF
. . TRBJ2-5 TRBV5-1 TGCGCCAGCAGCTTAGGACACCAGTCCTTCAAAGAGACCCAGTACTTC CASSLGHQSFKETQYF
. TRBD1 TRBJ1-1 TRBV19 TGTGCCAGTAGTAGCCAAGGGACAGGGGTTTCGGTTTCCACTGAAGCTTTCTTT CASSSQGTGVSVSTEAFF
. . TRBJ1-6 TRBV7-9 TGTGCCAGCAGCTTAGTGCAGGGGAATTCACCCCTCCACTTT CASSLVQGNSPLHF
. . TRBJ1-3 TRBV6-5 TGTGCCAGCAGTTCCTACGAGGGCCTCAGGAACACCATATATTTT CASSSYEGLRNTIYF
. . TRBJ1-2 TRBV29-1 TGCAGCGTCCGTCACGGAACCGGGACTCCCTTCGCGGGCTACACCTTC CSVRHGTGTPFAGYTF
. . TRBJ1-1 TRBV4-3 TGCGCCAGCAGCCCCGGGGCAAGGTACGGGAGTGAAGCTTTCTTT CASSPGARYGSEAFF
few . TRBJ2-3 TRBV30 TGTGCCTGGAGTGTAAATTGGGCGGGGGCGGGGGATACGCAGTATTTT CAWSVNWAGAGDTQYF
. . TRBJ1-6 TRBV6-1 TGTGCCAGCAGTGAGACAACCAACTCTCTCTTGCCCCTCCACTTT CASSETTNSLLPLHF
. TRBD1 TRBJ2-1 TRBV2 TGTGCCACGGGACAGGCGATGGGTTACAATGAGCAGTTCTTC CATGQAMGYNEQFF
. TRBD1 TRBJ2-7 TRBV6-6 TGTGCCAGCAGCTCCGGGACAGGGGCCTCCCGAGGCGAGCAGTACTTC CASSSGTGASRGEQYF
. . TRBJ1-2 TRBV18 TGTGCCAGCTCACCCAACCCCCGGGAAGGCTACACCTTC CASSPNPREGYTF
. TRBD1 TRBJ1-2 TRBV9 TGTGCCAGCAGCGCCCGGGACAGGACATTCTATGGCTACACCTTC CASSARDRTFYGYTF
. TRBD1 TRBJ1-5 TRBV7-2 TGTGCCAGCAGCTTAGCCGGGACAGGGATCAATCAGCCCCAGCATTTT CASSLAGTGINQPQHF
few . TRBJ1-2 TRBV11-3 TGTGCCAGCAGCTCTCCCTCGGGACAAGGGTTTGTCTATGGCTACACCTTC CASSSPSGQGFVYGYTF
. . TRBJ1-1 TRBV9 TGTGCCAGCAGCGTAGTCCCCCGGGGTGAAGCTTTCTTT CASSVVPRGEAFF